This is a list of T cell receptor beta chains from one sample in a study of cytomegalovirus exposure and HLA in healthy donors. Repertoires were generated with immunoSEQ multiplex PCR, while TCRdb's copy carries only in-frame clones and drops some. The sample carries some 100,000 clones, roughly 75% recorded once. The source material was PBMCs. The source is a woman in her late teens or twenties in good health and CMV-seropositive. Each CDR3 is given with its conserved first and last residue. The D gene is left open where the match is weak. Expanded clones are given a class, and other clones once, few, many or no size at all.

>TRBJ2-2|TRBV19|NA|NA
CASSIVSGIDTGELFF
TGTGCCAGTAGTATAGTGTCCGGGATAGACACCGGGGAGCTGTTTTTT
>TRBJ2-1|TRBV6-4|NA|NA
CASSDDTYNEQFF
TGTGCCAGCAGTGACGACACCTACAATGAGCAGTTCTTC
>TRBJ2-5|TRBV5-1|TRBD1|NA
CASSEGTGWETQYF
TGCGCCAGCAGCGAAGGGACAGGGTGGGAGACCCAGTACTTC
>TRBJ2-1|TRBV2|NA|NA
CASKERAGVYNEQFF
TGTGCCAGCAAAGAGAGGGCAGGGGTTTACAATGAGCAGTTCTTC
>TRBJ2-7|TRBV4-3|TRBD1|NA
CASSQGTGTGGLEQYF
TGCGCCAGCAGCCAGGGGACCGGGACAGGGGGTCTCGAGCAGTACTTC
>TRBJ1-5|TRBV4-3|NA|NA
CASSQDPGIDQPQHF
TGCGCCAGCAGCCAAGATCCGGGTATCGATCAGCCCCAGCATTTT
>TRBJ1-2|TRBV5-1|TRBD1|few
CASTGQGYGYTF
TGCGCCAGCACCGGACAGGGCTATGGCTACACCTTC
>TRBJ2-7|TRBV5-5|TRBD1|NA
CASTSGTGDYEQYF
TGTGCCAGCACTTCCGGGACAGGGGACTACGAGCAGTACTTC
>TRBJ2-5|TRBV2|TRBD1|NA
CASRDRGLQETQYF
TGTGCCAGCAGGGACAGGGGGCTCCAAGAGACCCAGTACTTC
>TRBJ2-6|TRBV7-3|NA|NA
CASSIYRASGANVLTF
TGTGCCAGCAGCATCTACAGGGCCTCTGGGGCCAACGTCCTGACTTTC
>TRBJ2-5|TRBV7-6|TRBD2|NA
CASRAGLAAIQETQYF
TGTGCCAGCAGGGCGGGACTAGCGGCAATCCAAGAGACCCAGTACTTC
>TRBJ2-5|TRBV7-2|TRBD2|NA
CASSLSLAGPQETQYF
TGTGCCAGCAGCTTATCTCTAGCGGGCCCCCAAGAGACCCAGTACTTC